A selection of T cell receptor beta chains follows, all from one sample in a study of blood T cell repertoires in COVID-19. Assay: immunoSEQ multiplex PCR; the TCRdb copy retains only in-frame clones and omits some. This table has about 270,000 clones, about nine tenths appearing once. What was sequenced was peripheral blood. Receptors were obtained from a woman in her thirties with COVID-19, enrolled during active disease. CDR3s include the opening cysteine and the closing phenylalanine or tryptophan. D genes are given only for firm matches. Expanded clones are given a class, and other clones once, few, many or no size at all.

TRBJ2-1 - TRBV11-2 - TGTGCCAGCAGCCTAATCCGGACAGATCAGGGGTACAATGAGCAGTTCTTC CASSLIRTDQGYNEQFF
TRBJ1-1 - TRBV2 - TGTGCCAGCAGCATCCTCAAAGGGGAGGCTGAAGCTTTCTTT CASSILKGEAEAFF
TRBJ1-2 - TRBV18 TRBD1 TGTGCCAGCTCACCCGGACAGGGGGCTGGCTACACCTTC CASSPGQGAGYTF
TRBJ2-3 - TRBV27 - TGTGCCAGCAGTTTTTCTTTCACAGATACGCAGTATTTT CASSFSFTDTQYF
TRBJ1-2 - TRBV7-2 TRBD1 TGTGCCAGCGGACTTAGGGGGCCCGATGGCTACACCTTC CASGLRGPDGYTF
TRBJ1-5 few TRBV11-3 - TGTGCCAGCACCCTCGGGGGGGCGCGGAATCAGCCCCAGCATTTT CASTLGGARNQPQHF
TRBJ2-1 - TRBV5-1 - TGCGCCAGCAGCTCACAGGGTGCATCGTCGAATGAGCAGTTCTTC CASSSQGASSNEQFF
TRBJ1-1 - TRBV28 - TGTGCCAGCAGTCAGGGTCTGAACACTGAAGCTTTCTTT CASSQGLNTEAFF
TRBJ2-7 - TRBV5-1 TRBD1 TGCGCCAGCAGCTCGGGACAGGGCTACGAGCAGTACTTC CASSSGQGYEQYF
TRBJ1-1 - TRBV4-1 TRBD1 TGCGCCAGCGTACCTACAGGGGTCACTGAAGCTTTCTTT CASVPTGVTEAFF
TRBJ1-2 - TRBV29-1 TRBD1 TGCAGCATTCCCGGGACAGGGGGGTCCTTAGCTAACTATGGCTACACCTTC CSIPGTGGSLANYGYTF
TRBJ1-3 - TRBV12-3/TRBV12-4 - TGTGCCAGCCGGGGTAGAAACACCATATATTTT CASRGRNTIYF
TRBJ1-5 - TRBV6-4 TRBD1 TGTGCCAGCAGTGGATACAGGGGTAGCAATCAGCCCCAGCATTTT CASSGYRGSNQPQHF
TRBJ1-1 - TRBV6-2/TRBV6-3 TRBD1 TGTGCCAGCAGCCATTCGGACAGGCCTGCTTTGCGGGGATTATTTGCCTCGAACACTGAAGCTTTCTTT CASSHSDRPALRGLFASNTEAFF
TRBJ2-1 - TRBV2 - TGTGCCAGCAGTGACTACGTTCTTGAGCAGTTCTTC CASSDYVLEQFF
TRBJ2-2 - TRBV5-1 - TGCGCCAGCAGCTTGGTTGGCCCCGACTCCGGGGAGCTGTTTTTT CASSLVGPDSGELFF
TRBJ2-4 once TRBV6-5 TRBD1 TGTGCCAGCAGTTACTCGGGACAGGGCAGTAACATTCAGTACTTC CASSYSGQGSNIQYF
TRBJ2-7 - TRBV5-1 - TGCGCCAGCAGCTTCTTCGACAGCTACGAGCAGTACTTC CASSFFDSYEQYF
TRBJ1-2 - TRBV7-9 TRBD1 TGTGCCAGCAGCAATACAGGGGACGGCTACACCTTC CASSNTGDGYTF
TRBJ2-1 - TRBV5-1 - TGCGCCAGCAGCTTAACCGGGACTTGGGATGAGCAGTTCTTC CASSLTGTWDEQFF
TRBJ1-3 - TRBV19 - TGTGCCAGTAGGGGCAGGGGTTCTGGAAACACCATATATTTT CASRGRGSGNTIYF
TRBJ2-1 - TRBV6-6 - TGTGGCGTGGCCGCGGGCGGAAATGAGCAGTTCTTC CGVAAGGNEQFF
TRBJ1-4 - TRBV18 - TGTGCCAGCTCCCCTAAACGAGGGTGGACTAATGAAAAACTGTTTTTT CASSPKRGWTNEKLFF
TRBJ2-1 - TRBV6-2/TRBV6-3 - TGTGCCAGCAGTTATTCAGGGAATGAGCAGTTCTTC CASSYSGNEQFF
TRBJ2-1 - TRBV29-1 - TGCAGCGTTGAACTAGGTGAGCAGTTCTTC CSVELGEQFF
TRBJ1-1 - TRBV4-2 - TGTGCCAGCAGCCAGTCAGAACTGAACACTGAAGCTTTCTTT CASSQSELNTEAFF
TRBJ2-1 - TRBV12-3/TRBV12-4 - TGTGCCACCCGGGCGGGGCTCTACAATGAGCAGTTCTTC CATRAGLYNEQFF
TRBJ2-1 once TRBV11-2 - TGTGCCAGCAGCACAAACAGGGTGGACAATGAGCAGTTCTTC CASSTNRVDNEQFF
TRBJ1-6 - TRBV10-1 TRBD1 TGCGCCAGCAGTGAGGATCCTAGACAGGGTACGTCCTATAATTCACCCCTCCACTTT CASSEDPRQGTSYNSPLHF
TRBJ1-5 - TRBV12-3/TRBV12-4 TRBD1 TGTGCCAGCAGGGGACAGGCCAATCAGCCCCAGCATTTT CASRGQANQPQHF
TRBJ2-2 - TRBV29-1 TRBD1 TGCAGCGTTGTAGGGGGCTCGGGCACCGGGGAGCTGTTTTTT CSVVGGSGTGELFF
TRBJ1-2 - TRBV6-4 TRBD1 TGTGCCAGCAGTGACTCTCCGGACAGGGGTTGGGGCTACACCTTC CASSDSPDRGWGYTF
TRBJ2-7 - TRBV11-2 - TGTGCCAGCAGCTCCCACCAGGGGTTCCCCTACGAGCAGTACTTC CASSSHQGFPYEQYF
TRBJ2-3 - TRBV6-4 TRBD1 TGTGCCAGCAGTGACTCACAGGGGGCAGATACGCAGTATTTT CASSDSQGADTQYF
TRBJ1-6 - TRBV5-4 TRBD1 TGTGCCAGCAGCTTGACAGGGGGCGATTCACCCCTCCACTTT CASSLTGGDSPLHF
TRBJ2-1 - TRBV18 TRBD2 TGTGCCAGCTCACCACCTATCGGGGGGGGCCTCAATGAGCAGTTCTTC CASSPPIGGGLNEQFF
TRBJ2-3 - TRBV6-4 - TGTGCCAGCAGTGACCGTTTGCAGGGGACAGATACGCAGTATTTT CASSDRLQGTDTQYF
TRBJ2-3 - TRBV10-2 TRBD2 TGCGCCAGCAGTCAAGCGGGGGGGAGAACAGATACGCAGTATTTT CASSQAGGRTDTQYF
TRBJ2-1 - TRBV7-9 TRBD1 TGTGCCAGCAGCTTTGGGACAGGGTATGAGCAGTTCTTC CASSFGTGYEQFF
TRBJ1-6 - TRBV12-3/TRBV12-4 - TGTGCCTCGGGGGGGGAGGCCCTCCACTTT CASGGEALHF
TRBJ1-2 once TRBV28 - TGTGCCAGCAGTTTACGTGGGCTTAAAGGCTACACCTTC CASSLRGLKGYTF
TRBJ1-4 - TRBV25-1 - TGTGCCACCCTGGACACAACAACTAATGAAAAACTGTTTTTT CATLDTTTNEKLFF